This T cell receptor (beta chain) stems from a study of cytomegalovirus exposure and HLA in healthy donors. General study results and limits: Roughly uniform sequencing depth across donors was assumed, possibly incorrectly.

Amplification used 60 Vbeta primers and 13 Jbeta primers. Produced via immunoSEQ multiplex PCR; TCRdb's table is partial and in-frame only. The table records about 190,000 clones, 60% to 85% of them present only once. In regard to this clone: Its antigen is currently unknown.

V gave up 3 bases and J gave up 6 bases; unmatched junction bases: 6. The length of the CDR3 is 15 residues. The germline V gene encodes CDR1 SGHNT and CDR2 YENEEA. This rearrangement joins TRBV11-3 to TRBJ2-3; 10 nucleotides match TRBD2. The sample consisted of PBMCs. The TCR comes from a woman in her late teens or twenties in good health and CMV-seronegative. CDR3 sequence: CASSFGLAGADTQYF. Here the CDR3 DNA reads TGTGCCAGCAGCTTCGGTCTAGCGGGGGCCGATACGCAGTATTTT. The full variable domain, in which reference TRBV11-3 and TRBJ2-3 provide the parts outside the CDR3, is EAGVVQSPRYKIIEKKQPVAFWCNPISGHNTLYWYLQNLGQGPELLIRYENEEAVDDSQLPKDRFSAERLKGVDSTLKIQPAELGDSAVYLCASSFGLAGADTQYFGPGTRLTVL.